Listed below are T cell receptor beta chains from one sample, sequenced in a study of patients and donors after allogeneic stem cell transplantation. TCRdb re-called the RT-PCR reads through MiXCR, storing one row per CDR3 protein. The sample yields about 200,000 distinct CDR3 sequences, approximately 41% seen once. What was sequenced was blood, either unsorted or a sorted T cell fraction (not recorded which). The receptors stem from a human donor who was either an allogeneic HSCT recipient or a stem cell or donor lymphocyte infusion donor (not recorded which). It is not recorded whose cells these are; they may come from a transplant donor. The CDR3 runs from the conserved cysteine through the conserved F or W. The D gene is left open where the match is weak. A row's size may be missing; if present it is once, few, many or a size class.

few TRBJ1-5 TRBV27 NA CASSLSMGMRDNQPQHF TGTGCCAGCAGTTTATCGATGGGGATGCGCGACAATCAGCCCCAGCATTTT
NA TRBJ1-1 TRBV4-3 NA CASSLNRDTEAFF TGCGCCAGCAGCCTCAATAGGGACACTGAAGCTTTCTTT
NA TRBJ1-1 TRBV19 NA CASSPGVEAFF TGTGCCAGTAGTCCGGGGGTCGAAGCTTTCTTT
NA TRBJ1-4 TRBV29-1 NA CSVEVAHWPEKLFF TGCAGCGTTGAAGTGGCACACTGGCCCGAAAAACTGTTTTTT
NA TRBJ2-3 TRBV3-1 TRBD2 CASSNPEGLAGGPTDTQYF TGTGCCAGCAGCAACCCGGAGGGACTAGCGGGAGGGCCGACAGATACGCAGTATTTT
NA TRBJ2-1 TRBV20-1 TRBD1 CSARDQKGQGHNEQFF TGCAGTGCTAGAGATCAAAAGGGACAGGGTCACAATGAGCAGTTCTTC
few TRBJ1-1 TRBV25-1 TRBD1 CASSSEGGAGEAFF TGTGCCAGCAGTTCCGAAGGGGGCGCAGGTGAAGCTTTCTTT
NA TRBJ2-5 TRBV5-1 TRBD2 CASSLAGLADQTQYF TGCGCCAGCAGCTTGGCCGGACTAGCGGACCAGACCCAGTACTTC
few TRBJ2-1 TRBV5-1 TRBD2 CASSSGLAGEQFF TGCGCCAGCAGCTCTGGACTAGCGGGGGAGCAGTTCTTC
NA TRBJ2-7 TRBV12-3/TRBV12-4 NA CASSQNGWIYEQYF TGTGCCAGCAGCCAAAACGGGTGGATCTACGAGCAGTACTTC
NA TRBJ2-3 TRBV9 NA CASSVTVGTDTQYF TGTGCCAGCAGCGTAACGGTGGGCACAGATACGCAGTATTTT
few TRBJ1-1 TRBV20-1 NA CSASVPPSRGTEAFF TGCAGTGCTAGTGTTCCACCCAGCCGGGGCACTGAAGCTTTCTTT
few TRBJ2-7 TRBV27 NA CASSFGLRYEQYF TGTGCCAGCAGTTTTGGCCTCCGGTACGAGCAGTACTTC
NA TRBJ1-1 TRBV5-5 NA CASSPSPNTEAFF TGTGCCAGCAGCCCCTCACCCAACACTGAAGCTTTCTTT
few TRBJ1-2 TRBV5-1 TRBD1 CASSPWTTGTEYGYTF TGCGCCAGCAGCCCGTGGACGACCGGGACAGAATATGGCTACACCTTC
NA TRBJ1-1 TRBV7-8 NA CASSLGGRGAATEAFF TGTGCCAGCAGCTTAGGGGGGCGTGGGGCGGCCACTGAAGCTTTCTTT
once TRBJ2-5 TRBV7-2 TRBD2 CASSLIPYRTSVRQETQYF TGTGCCAGCAGCTTAATCCCGTATCGGACTAGCGTTCGCCAAGAGACCCAGTACTTC
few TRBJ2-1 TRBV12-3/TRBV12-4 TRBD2 CASSLTSGRAIGFF TGTGCCAGCAGTCTGACTAGCGGGAGGGCAATAGGGTTCTTC
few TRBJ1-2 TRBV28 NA CAIPVGFGRGGYTF TGTGCCATTCCTGTAGGGTTCGGGCGCGGTGGCTACACCTTC
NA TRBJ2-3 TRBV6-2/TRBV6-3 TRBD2 CASSYSAAFAGGWTDTQYF TGTGCCAGCAGTTACTCGGCAGCCTTCGCGGGAGGTTGGACAGATACGCAGTATTTT
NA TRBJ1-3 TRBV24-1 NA CATLLSGNTIYF TGTGCCACCTTGCTCTCTGGAAACACCATATATTTT
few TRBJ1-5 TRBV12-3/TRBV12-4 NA CASSLLPSQPQHF TGTGCCAGCAGTTTACTCCCAAGCCAGCCCCAGCATTTT
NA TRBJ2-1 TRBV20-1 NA CSASDPSSYNEQFF TGCAGTGCTAGTGACCCAAGCTCCTACAATGAGCAGTTCTTC
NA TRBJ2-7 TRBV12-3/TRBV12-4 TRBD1 CASSLDRGFDNEQYF TGTGCCAGCAGTTTAGACAGGGGCTTTGATAACGAGCAGTACTTC
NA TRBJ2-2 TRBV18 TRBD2 CASSPASGNTGELFF TGTGCCAGCTCACCGGCTAGCGGGAACACCGGGGAGCTGTTTTTT
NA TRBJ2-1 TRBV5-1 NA CASSLDGGPRSYNEQFF TGCGCCAGCAGCTTGGATGGCGGGCCCCGATCCTACAATGAGCAGTTCTTC
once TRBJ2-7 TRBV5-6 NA CASSLAWRVYEQYF TGTGCCAGCAGCTTGGCCTGGCGGGTATACGAGCAGTACTTC
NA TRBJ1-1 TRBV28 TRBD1 CASSFKGQGNTEAFF TGTGCCAGCAGTTTCAAGGGACAGGGGAACACTGAAGCTTTCTTT
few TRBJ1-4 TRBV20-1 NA CSARHSNEKLFF TGCAGTGCTAGGCATTCCAATGAAAAACTGTTTTTT
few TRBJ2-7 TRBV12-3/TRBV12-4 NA CASSLEVAGRYF TGTGCCAGCAGTTTGGAGGTTGCGGGCCGGTACTTC
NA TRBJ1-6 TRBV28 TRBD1 CASSSLEGQGSTCSPLHF TGTGCCAGCAGTTCACTGGAGGGACAGGGTAGTACTTGTTCACCCCTCCACTTT
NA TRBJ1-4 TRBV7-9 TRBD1 CASSLEGTGPSEKLFF TGTGCCAGCAGCTTAGAAGGGACAGGGCCTTCTGAAAAACTGTTTTTT
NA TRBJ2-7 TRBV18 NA CASSPYRDLSYEQYF TGTGCCAGCTCACCCTACAGGGATCTCTCCTACGAGCAGTACTTC
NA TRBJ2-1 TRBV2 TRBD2 CASSHTGGTYNEQFF TGTGCCAGCAGTCATACGGGGGGTACCTACAATGAGCAGTTCTTC
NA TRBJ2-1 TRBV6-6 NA CASSYLDNEQFF TGTGCCAGCAGTTACCTGGACAATGAGCAGTTCTTC